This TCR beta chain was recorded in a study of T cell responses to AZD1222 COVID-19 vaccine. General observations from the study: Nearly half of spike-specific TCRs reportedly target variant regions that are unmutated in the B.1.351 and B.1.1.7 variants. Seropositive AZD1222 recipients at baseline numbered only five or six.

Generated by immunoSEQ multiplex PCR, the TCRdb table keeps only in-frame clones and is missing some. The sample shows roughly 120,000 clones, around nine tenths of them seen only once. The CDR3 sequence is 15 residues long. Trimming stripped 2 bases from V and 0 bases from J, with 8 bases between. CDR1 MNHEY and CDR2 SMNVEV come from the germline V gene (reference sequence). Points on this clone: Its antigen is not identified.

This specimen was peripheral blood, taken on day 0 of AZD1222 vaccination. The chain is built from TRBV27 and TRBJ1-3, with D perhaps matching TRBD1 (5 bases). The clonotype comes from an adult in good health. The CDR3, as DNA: TGTGCCAGCAGTTTAGGTGGGACCTCTGGAAACACCATATATTTT. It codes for CASSLGGTSGNTIYF.